The rows below give T cell receptor beta chains drawn from one sample of a study of Ad26.COV2.S vaccination and SARS-CoV-2 variants. TCRdb keeps only in-frame clones here, not all; method: immunoSEQ multiplex PCR. The repertoire has just under 250,000 clones, 85% to 90% of them found once; the top ten carry roughly 10%. The sequencing used peripheral blood, collected in a trial of Ad26.COV2.S vaccine versus placebo. Receptors originate from a person between 18 and 59 years old who received the Ad26.COV2.S COVID-19 vaccine or a placebo. Both conserved end residues are part of each CDR3. Fields, in order: CDR3 protein, J gene, V gene.

CDR3: CASSLAGGVYNEQFF
J: TRBJ2-1
V: TRBV6-2/TRBV6-3

CDR3: CASSWAGQERNEAFF
J: TRBJ1-1
V: TRBV5-4

CDR3: CATSDRDRDGEQYF
J: TRBJ2-7
V: TRBV24-1

CDR3: CASSSSYGQYF
J: TRBJ2-7
V: TRBV6-6

CDR3: CASSLGLLRGETQYF
J: TRBJ2-5
V: TRBV5-5

CDR3: CAFGRARTEAFF
J: TRBJ1-1
V: TRBV30

CDR3: CASSPGQGPNTEAFF
J: TRBJ1-1
V: TRBV5-4

CDR3: CASSTAGGNQPQHF
J: TRBJ1-5
V: TRBV5-5

CDR3: CASSLAVATEQFF
J: TRBJ2-1
V: TRBV7-9

CDR3: CASSLRPDQPQHF
J: TRBJ1-5
V: TRBV3-1/TRBV3-2

CDR3: CASSLAPGAQYF
J: TRBJ2-7
V: TRBV28

CDR3: CASSQGYRVAGNTIYF
J: TRBJ1-3
V: TRBV3-1/TRBV3-2

CDR3: CASSLAGQGRYGYTF
J: TRBJ1-2
V: TRBV7-2

CDR3: CAWGGGTGWTEAFF
J: TRBJ1-1
V: TRBV30

CDR3: CASSEARGVEQYF
J: TRBJ2-7
V: TRBV6-1

CDR3: CSVGTPAGSPYEQYF
J: TRBJ2-7
V: TRBV29-1

CDR3: CASSVSLDRVTNEKLFF
J: TRBJ1-4
V: TRBV9

CDR3: CASSRTGGYEQYF
J: TRBJ2-7
V: TRBV7-8

CDR3: CASSLLNANNEQFF
J: TRBJ2-1
V: TRBV7-6

CDR3: CASSQSPGNTEAFF
J: TRBJ1-1
V: TRBV7-3

CDR3: CSALGPTSSYEQYF
J: TRBJ2-7
V: TRBV29-1

CDR3: CASSVAWNTGELFF
J: TRBJ2-2
V: TRBV9

CDR3: CSVEGLGAYNEQFF
J: TRBJ2-1
V: TRBV29-1

CDR3: CASSLFSSLNTEAFF
J: TRBJ1-1
V: TRBV5-8

CDR3: CASSYDPYEQYF
J: TRBJ2-7
V: TRBV6-2/TRBV6-3

CDR3: CASSQDFRRDSNYGYTF
J: TRBJ1-2
V: TRBV4-3

CDR3: CASSPTGGAETQYF
J: TRBJ2-5
V: TRBV4-3

CDR3: CAWGRNSNQPQHF
J: TRBJ1-5
V: TRBV30

CDR3: CASSPQGGGKANEKLFF
J: TRBJ1-4
V: TRBV7-9

CDR3: CAWSGDSGGGQPQHF
J: TRBJ1-5
V: TRBV30

CDR3: CASSQSLAEQETQYF
J: TRBJ2-5
V: TRBV3-1/TRBV3-2

CDR3: CASSPPRGGGGLQDTQYF
J: TRBJ2-3
V: TRBV18

CDR3: CASSPGPGLDTQYF
J: TRBJ2-5
V: TRBV5-1

CDR3: CAWRWQGPGELFF
J: TRBJ2-2
V: TRBV30

CDR3: CASSPLEGNSNTGELFF
J: TRBJ2-2
V: TRBV19

CDR3: CAWSPGTSGLRGEQFF
J: TRBJ2-1
V: TRBV30

CDR3: CASSAGESTDTQYF
J: TRBJ2-3
V: TRBV6-6

CDR3: CASSVAGGGGNEDEQYF
J: TRBJ2-7
V: TRBV9

CDR3: CASSLAGGTDTQYF
J: TRBJ2-3
V: TRBV11-3

CDR3: CAWRGQGVTEAFF
J: TRBJ1-1
V: TRBV30

CDR3: CASSESGMNEKLFF
J: TRBJ1-4
V: TRBV19

CDR3: CASSSDRVGDYGYTF
J: TRBJ1-2
V: TRBV7-3

CDR3: CASSSLPGSGEAPLHF
J: TRBJ1-6
V: TRBV28

CDR3: CSAPRGQGYGYTF
J: TRBJ1-2
V: TRBV29-1

CDR3: CSVEVGSSRGYTF
J: TRBJ1-2
V: TRBV29-1

CDR3: CASRIDGVSWANEQFF
J: TRBJ2-1
V: TRBV19

CDR3: CASSRDRALGYGYTF
J: TRBJ1-2
V: TRBV9

CDR3: CSAALGQGANYGYTF
J: TRBJ1-2
V: TRBV29-1

CDR3: CASSISPGTAFF
J: TRBJ1-1
V: TRBV19

CDR3: CASSAQLSSEQYF
J: TRBJ2-7
V: TRBV7-3

CDR3: CASSGQLQETQYF
J: TRBJ2-5
V: TRBV5-4

CDR3: CASRIQGNTEAFF
J: TRBJ1-1
V: TRBV5-6

CDR3: CASSPDRGNTGELFF
J: TRBJ2-2
V: TRBV5-4

CDR3: CSASSGTPGVF
J: TRBJ2-1
V: TRBV20-1

CDR3: CASRPVRSSGNTIYF
J: TRBJ1-3
V: TRBV6-5